These 20 T cell receptor beta chains originate from one sample sequenced in a study of patients and donors after allogeneic stem cell transplantation. TCRdb reprocessed the RT-PCR reads via MiXCR and lists one record per CDR3 protein. Of around 7,000 distinct CDR3 sequences in the sample, about 12% were seen once. The sequenced sample was blood, either unsorted or a sorted T cell fraction (not recorded which). The source of these receptors is a human donor who was either an allogeneic HSCT recipient or a stem cell or donor lymphocyte infusion donor (not recorded which). It is not recorded whose cells these are; they may come from a transplant donor.

This clonotype showed up just a few times. The chain couples TRBV11-3 to TRBJ2-5; D not certain. V was cut by 1 base and J by 1 base, with 10 bases left in between. Per the germline V gene, CDR1 is SGHNT and CDR2 is YENEEA. The CDR3 contains 15 residues. The CDR3 loop reads CASSLGTTVQETQYF. CDR3 nucleotide sequence: TGTGCCAGCAGCTTAGGTACTACAGTCCAAGAGACCCAGTACTTC.

The chain recombines TRBV20-1 with TRBJ2-1, with TRBD2 as a possible D gene (5 bases). V was trimmed by 3 bases and J by 10 bases, leaving 13 bases between them. CDR3 length equals 12 residues. Germline V CDR1 and CDR2: DFQATT, SNEGSKA (reference sequence). The CDR3: CSARPPRGEQFF. The CDR3 DNA reads TGCAGTGCTAGGCCCCCCCGGGGAGAGCAGTTCTTC.

Only a few counts were recorded for this clonotype. V is TRBV5-1 and J is TRBJ1-2; 8 nucleotides line up with TRBD1. Germline assignment: CDR1 SGHRS and CDR2 YFSETQ. Trimming at V came to 6 bases and at J to 1 base, leaving 8 bases not matched to a gene. The CDR3 covers 15 residues. CDR3 DNA sequence: TGCGCCAGCAAGGTAACAGGGGGGCTTAACTATGGCTACACCTTC. This translates into CASKVTGGLNYGYTF.

This clonotype appeared a few times. This chain uses TRBV4-3 with TRBJ2-5; D not resolved. The germline gives CDR1 LGHNA, CDR2 YSLEER. Trimming left V 0 bases short and J 5 bases short, with 13 bases between. The CDR3 runs to 15 residues. The CDR3 nucleotides are TGCGCCAGCAGCCAAGAATTCGGGTTTGAGGAGACCCAGTACTTC. Encoded protein: CASSQEFGFEETQYF.

This chain uses TRBV24-1 with TRBJ2-7, with 8 bases fitting TRBD1. The length of the CDR3 is 12 residues. Germline V lookup: CDR1 KGHDR, CDR2 SFDVKD. Trimming at V came to 11 bases and at J to 4 bases, leaving 6 bases not matched to a gene. CDR3 residues: CARDRTTYEQYF. The CDR3 coding sequence is TGTGCCAGGGACAGGACAACGTACGAGCAGTACTTC.

The sample holds a few counts of this clonotype. The gene calls are TRBV20-1 and TRBJ2-1, with 9 bases identical to TRBD1. This CDR3 has 15 residues. J lost 2 bases, V lost 0 bases, and 2 bases had no gene match. Germline V CDR1 and CDR2: DFQATT, SNEGSKA (reference sequence). The CDR3, as DNA: TGCAGTGCTAGAGATGGGACAGGGCCCTACAATGAGCAGTTCTTC. As protein: CSARDGTGPYNEQFF.

V is TRBV9 and J is TRBJ1-2; D not resolved. This CDR3 contains 13 residues. Trimming cost V 2 bases and J 0 bases, with 5 bases left between them. The germline CDR1 and CDR2 sequences are SGDLS and YYNGEE. The CDR3 sequence is CASSVDTNYGYTF. In DNA form, the CDR3 reads TGTGCCAGCAGCGTCGATACTAACTATGGCTACACCTTC.

J is TRBJ2-7 and V is TRBV29-1; no clear D gene. The CDR3 extends over 11 amino acids. Per the germline V gene, CDR1 is SQVTM and CDR2 is ANQGSEA. Trimming pared 4 bases from V and 0 bases from J, leaving 4 bases between. CDR3 region: CSVASSYEQYF. The CDR3 coding sequence is TGCAGCGTTGCTAGCTCCTACGAGCAGTACTTC.

V gene TRBV5-5 combines with J gene TRBJ2-7; D might be TRBD1 or TRBD2, each matching 5 bases. Trimming cost V 0 bases and J 7 bases, with 8 bases left between them. The CDR3 spans 12 residues. From germline, CDR1 is SGHKS and CDR2 YYEKEE (reference sequence). CDR3 loop: CASSLDEGEQYV. The CDR3 nucleotides read TGTGCCAGCAGCTTGGATGAGGGGGAGCAGTACGTC.

The chain is built from TRBV20-1 and TRBJ2-1; unclear D gene. V was trimmed by 4 bases and J by 5 bases, leaving 18 bases between them. The CDR3 contains 15 residues. Germline V CDR1 and CDR2: DFQATT, SNEGSKA (reference sequence). CDR3 sequence reads: CSATPSRNPNNEQFF. CDR3 nucleotides: TGCAGTGCTACGCCATCGAGGAACCCCAACAATGAGCAGTTCTTC.

In this sample, this clonotype turned up many times. The rearrangement uses TRBV9 and TRBJ1-1; 7 nucleotides match TRBD1. CDR1 and CDR2 from the germline V gene are SGDLS and YYNGEE. CDR3 length equals 14 residues. J was trimmed by 0 bases and V by 3 bases; bases with no gene match: 2. This CDR3 is CASSEGQMNTEAFF. CDR3 nucleotide sequence: TGTGCCAGCAGCGAGGGACAGATGAACACTGAAGCTTTCTTT.

The chain links TRBV7-9 to TRBJ1-1; tentatively, D is TRBD1 (6 bases). Deletions cut 5 bases from V and 6 bases from J, with 7 bases between. Germline CDR1 SEHNR, CDR2 FQNEAQ (reference sequence). This CDR3 region has 11 residues. This chain's CDR3 is CASSPGAEAFF. The CDR3 DNA follows: TGTGCCAGCAGCCCAGGGGCTGAAGCTTTCTTT.

The chain recombines TRBV7-9 with TRBJ2-5; D not resolved. The CDR3 has 14 amino acids. CDR1 is SEHNR and CDR2 is FQNEAQ in the germline V gene (reference sequence). V gave up 3 bases and J gave up 4 bases, with 12 bases separating them. CDR3 DNA sequence: TGTGCCAGCAGCTTCGCTAGGCCCTCAGAGACCCAGTACTTC. Its translation is CASSFARPSETQYF.

The chain has TRBV29-1 and TRBJ2-3; 7 bases align to TRBD2. Germline loops: CDR1 SQVTM, CDR2 ANQGSEA. CDR3 length: 18 amino acids. V lost 0 bases, J lost 1 base, and 13 bases stayed unmatched. CDR3 bases: TGCAGCGTTGAAGATGGGGCGAGCGGGGCGGCGGGCACAGATACGCAGTATTTT. It translates to CSVEDGASGAAGTDTQYF.

By sample share, this clonotype is medium-sized. This chain joins TRBV7-9 and TRBJ1-1; D remains ambiguous. V was trimmed by 5 bases and J by 11 bases, leaving 18 bases between them. The germline V gene has CDR1 SEHNR and CDR2 FQNEAQ (reference sequence). There are 13 residues in the CDR3. In nucleotides, the CDR3 is TGTGCCAGCAGCAGAGGGTCTCCTCCTTGGGCTTTCTTT. This sequence encodes CASSRGSPPWAFF.

This rearrangement joins TRBV6-5 to TRBJ2-3, with D perhaps TRBD1 or TRBD2 (5 bases each). Trimming removed 0 bases at V and 11 bases at J, with 9 bases between. Looked up from germline, CDR1 is MNHEY and CDR2 is SVGAGI. CDR3 length equals 12 residues. CDR3 protein: CASSYSKGRQYF. CDR3 bases: TGTGCCAGCAGTTACTCCAAGGGACGGCAGTATTTT.

This clonotype was observed at least ten times. The chain is built from TRBV7-9 and TRBJ2-1; D is perhaps TRBD1 (6 bases). CDR3 length: 15 residues. V dropped 5 bases and J dropped 5 bases, with 16 bases sitting between them. The V gene's germline CDR1 is SEHNR and CDR2 FQNEAQ (reference sequence). The CDR3 DNA follows: TGTGCCAGCAGCCCTAGAAGGGGGAAGGACAATGAGCAGTTCTTC. This sequence encodes CASSPRRGKDNEQFF.

This chain connects TRBV9 to TRBJ2-5; D perhaps matches TRBD2 (6 bases). This CDR3 region has 15 residues. Looked up from germline, CDR1 is SGDLS and CDR2 is YYNGEE. V lost 0 bases, J lost 1 base, and 10 bases lay in between. Here the CDR3 reads CASSVGGLTQETQYF. In DNA form, the CDR3 reads TGTGCCAGCAGCGTAGGGGGACTGACCCAAGAGACCCAGTACTTC.

This clonotype was picked up many times. V and J are TRBV7-9 and TRBJ2-1; no reliable D call. The CDR3 sequence is 12 residues long. Germline CDR1 reads SEHNR; CDR2 reads FQNEAQ (reference sequence). The V end lost 5 bases, the J end lost 7 bases, and 9 bases lay between the germline ends. The CDR3 sequence: CASSPINNEQFF. The CDR3 coding sequence is TGTGCCAGCAGCCCAATCAATAATGAGCAGTTCTTC.

The chain has TRBV10-3 and TRBJ1-1; D is perhaps TRBD1 (5 bases). The germline V and J ends were trimmed by 2 bases and 1 base, with 11 bases remaining between them. Looked up from germline, CDR1 is ENHRY and CDR2 is SYGVKD. This CDR3 is 15 amino acids long. CDR3 loop: CAISEGALTNTEAFF. CDR3 DNA: TGTGCCATCAGTGAGGGGGCGCTAACGAACACTGAAGCTTTCTTT.